What follows describes a single T cell receptor beta chain. Its target is not known. The entry originates in a study of shared clonotypes between healthy human individuals. Study summary: Contributing individuals were a couple of females and a few males aged 18 to 49. Study conclusions and caveats: Clonotype sharing among the donors was expected to vary with sequencing depth.

The assay was immunoSEQ multiplex PCR, and TCRdb's table has in-frame clones only and misses some. The sample holds about 680,000 clones; approximately 74% are singletons and the top ten take less than 2%. Sequencing was done on a sample of memory CD4+ T cells sorted from blood. Subset described: CD45RA-negative fraction. This clonotype was obtained from a woman aged 25 to 39 in good health.

The CDR3 spells CASSLRDHSNQPQHF. CDR3 nucleotides: TGTGCCAGCAGCTTGCGGGACCACTCCAATCAGCCCCAGCATTTT. The V call is TRBV7-2, the J call TRBJ1-5; D may be TRBD1 (5 bases). This CDR3 comprises 15 residues. The ends were cut back, 3 bases at V and 3 bases at J, with 12 bases in the middle. The germline V gene encodes CDR1 SGHTA and CDR2 FQGNSA.